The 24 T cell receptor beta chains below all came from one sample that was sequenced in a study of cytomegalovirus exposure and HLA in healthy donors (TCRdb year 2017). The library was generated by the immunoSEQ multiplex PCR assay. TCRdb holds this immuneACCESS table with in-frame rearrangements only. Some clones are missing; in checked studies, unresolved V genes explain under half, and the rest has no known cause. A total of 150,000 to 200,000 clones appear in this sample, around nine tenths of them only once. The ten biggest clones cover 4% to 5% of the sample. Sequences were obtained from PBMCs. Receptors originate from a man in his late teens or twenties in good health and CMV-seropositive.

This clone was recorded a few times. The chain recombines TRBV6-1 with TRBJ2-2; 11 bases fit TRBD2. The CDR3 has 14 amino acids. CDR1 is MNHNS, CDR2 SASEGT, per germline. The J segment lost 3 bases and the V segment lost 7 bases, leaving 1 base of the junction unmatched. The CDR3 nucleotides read TGTGCCAGCAAACTAGCGGGGGACACCGGGGAGCTGTTTTTT. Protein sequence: CASKLAGDTGELFF.

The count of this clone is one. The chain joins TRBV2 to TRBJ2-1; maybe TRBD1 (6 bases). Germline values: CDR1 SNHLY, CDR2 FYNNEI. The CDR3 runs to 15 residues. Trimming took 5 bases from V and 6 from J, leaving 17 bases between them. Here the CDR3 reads CASSIPPGQLNEQFF. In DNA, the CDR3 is TGTGCCAGCAGTATCCCCCCGGGACAACTCAATGAGCAGTTCTTC.

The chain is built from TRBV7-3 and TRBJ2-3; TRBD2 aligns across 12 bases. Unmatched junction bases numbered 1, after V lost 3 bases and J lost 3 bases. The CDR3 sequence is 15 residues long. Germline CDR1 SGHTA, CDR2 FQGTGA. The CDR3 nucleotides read TGTGCCAGCAGCTTTGGACTAGCGGGAACAGATACGCAGTATTTT. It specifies CASSFGLAGTDTQYF. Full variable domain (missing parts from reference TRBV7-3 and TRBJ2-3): GAGVSQTPSNKVTEKGKYVELRCDPISGHTALYWYRQSLGQGPEFLIYFQGTGAADDSGLPNDRFFAVRPEGSVSTLKIQRTERGDSAVYLCASSFGLAGTDTQYFGPGTRLTVL.

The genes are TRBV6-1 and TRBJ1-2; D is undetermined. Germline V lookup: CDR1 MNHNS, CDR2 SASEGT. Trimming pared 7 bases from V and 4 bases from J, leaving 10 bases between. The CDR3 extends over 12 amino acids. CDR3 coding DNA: TGTGCCAGCAACGCCGGAGGCTATGGCTACACCTTC. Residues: CASNAGGYGYTF.

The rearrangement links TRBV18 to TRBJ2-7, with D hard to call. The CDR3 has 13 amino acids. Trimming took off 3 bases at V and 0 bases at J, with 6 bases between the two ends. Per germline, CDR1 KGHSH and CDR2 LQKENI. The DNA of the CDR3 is TGTGCCAGCTCACCCATTAGCTCCTACGAGCAGTACTTC. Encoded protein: CASSPISSYEQYF.

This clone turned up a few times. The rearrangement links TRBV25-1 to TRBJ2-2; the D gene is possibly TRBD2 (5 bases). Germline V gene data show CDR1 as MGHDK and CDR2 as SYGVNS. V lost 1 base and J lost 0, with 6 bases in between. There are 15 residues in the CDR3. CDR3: CASSELGANTGELFF. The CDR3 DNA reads TGTGCCAGCAGTGAATTGGGAGCGAACACCGGGGAGCTGTTTTTT.

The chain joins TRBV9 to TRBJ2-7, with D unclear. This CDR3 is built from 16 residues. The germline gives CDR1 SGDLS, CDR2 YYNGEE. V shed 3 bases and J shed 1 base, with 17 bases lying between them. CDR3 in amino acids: CASSDADKSLSYEQYF. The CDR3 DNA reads TGTGCCAGCAGCGACGCTGACAAGTCCCTTTCCTACGAGCAGTACTTC.

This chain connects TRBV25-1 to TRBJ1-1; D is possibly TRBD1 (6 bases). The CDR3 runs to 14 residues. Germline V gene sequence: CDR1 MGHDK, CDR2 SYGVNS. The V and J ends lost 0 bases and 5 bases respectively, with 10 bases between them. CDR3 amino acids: CASSEYGRGTEAFF. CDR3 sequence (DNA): TGTGCCAGCAGTGAATATGGCAGGGGAACTGAAGCTTTCTTT. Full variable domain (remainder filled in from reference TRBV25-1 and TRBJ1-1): EADIYQTPRYLVIGTGKKITLECSQTMGHDKMYWYQQDPGMELHLIHYSYGVNSTEKGDLSSESTVSRIRTEHFPLTLESARPSHTSQYLCASSEYGRGTEAFFGQGTRLTVV.

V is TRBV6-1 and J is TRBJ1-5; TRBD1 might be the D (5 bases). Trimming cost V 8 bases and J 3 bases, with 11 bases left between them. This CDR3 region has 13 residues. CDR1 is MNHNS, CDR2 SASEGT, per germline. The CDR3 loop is CASAGAINQPQHF. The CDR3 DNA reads TGTGCCAGCGCTGGGGCCATCAATCAGCCCCAGCATTTT.

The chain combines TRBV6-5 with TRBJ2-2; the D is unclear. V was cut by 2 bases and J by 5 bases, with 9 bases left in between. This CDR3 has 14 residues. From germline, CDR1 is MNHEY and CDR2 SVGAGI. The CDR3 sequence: CASSYGYETGELFF. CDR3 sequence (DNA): TGTGCCAGCAGTTACGGTTACGAGACCGGGGAGCTGTTTTTT.

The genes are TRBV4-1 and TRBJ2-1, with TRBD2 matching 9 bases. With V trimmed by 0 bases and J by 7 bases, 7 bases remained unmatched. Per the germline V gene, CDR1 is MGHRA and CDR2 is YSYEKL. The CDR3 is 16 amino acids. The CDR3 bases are TGCGCCAGCAGCCAAGAAACCGGGACTAGCTTTAATGAGCAGTTCTTC. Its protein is CASSQETGTSFNEQFF.

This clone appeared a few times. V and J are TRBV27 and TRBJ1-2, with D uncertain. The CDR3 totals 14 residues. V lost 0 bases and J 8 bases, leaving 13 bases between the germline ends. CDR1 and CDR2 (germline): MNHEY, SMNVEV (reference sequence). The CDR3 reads CASSLSSRRGGYTF. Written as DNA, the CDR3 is TGTGCCAGCAGTTTATCCTCAAGAAGAGGGGGCTACACCTTC.

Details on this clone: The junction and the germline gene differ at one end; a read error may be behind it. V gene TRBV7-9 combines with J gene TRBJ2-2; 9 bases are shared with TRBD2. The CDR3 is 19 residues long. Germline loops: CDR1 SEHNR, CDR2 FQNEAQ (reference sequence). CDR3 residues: CASSLGSLAGKWYTGELFF. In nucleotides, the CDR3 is TGTGCCAGTAGCTTAGGATCCCTAGCGGGGAAGTGGTACACCGGGGAGCTGTTTTTT.

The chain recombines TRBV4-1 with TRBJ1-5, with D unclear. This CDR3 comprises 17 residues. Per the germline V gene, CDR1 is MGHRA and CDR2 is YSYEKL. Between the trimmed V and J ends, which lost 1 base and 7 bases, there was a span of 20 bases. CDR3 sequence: CASSQGPTWGERQPQHF. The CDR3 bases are TGCGCCAGCAGCCAAGGTCCAACGTGGGGAGAAAGGCAGCCCCAGCATTTT.

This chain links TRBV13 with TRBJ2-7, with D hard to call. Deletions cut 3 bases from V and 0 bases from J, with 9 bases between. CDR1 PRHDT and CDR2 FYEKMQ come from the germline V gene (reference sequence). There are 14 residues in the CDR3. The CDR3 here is CASSFLRSSYEQYF. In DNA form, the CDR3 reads TGTGCCAGCAGCTTTCTACGGAGCTCCTACGAGCAGTACTTC.

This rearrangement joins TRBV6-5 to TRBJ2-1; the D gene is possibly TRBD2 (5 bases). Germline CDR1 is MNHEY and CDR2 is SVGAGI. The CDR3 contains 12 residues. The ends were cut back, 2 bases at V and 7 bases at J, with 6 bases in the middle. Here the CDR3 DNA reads TGTGCCAGCAGTTACCGAGGGAATGAGCAGTTCTTC. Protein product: CASSYRGNEQFF.

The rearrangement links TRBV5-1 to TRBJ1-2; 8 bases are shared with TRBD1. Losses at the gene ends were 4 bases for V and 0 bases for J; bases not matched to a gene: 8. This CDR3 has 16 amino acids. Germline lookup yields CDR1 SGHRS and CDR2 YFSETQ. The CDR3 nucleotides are TGCGCCAGCAGCCACCCCGGGACAGGTCCTAACTATGGCTACACCTTC. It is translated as CASSHPGTGPNYGYTF.

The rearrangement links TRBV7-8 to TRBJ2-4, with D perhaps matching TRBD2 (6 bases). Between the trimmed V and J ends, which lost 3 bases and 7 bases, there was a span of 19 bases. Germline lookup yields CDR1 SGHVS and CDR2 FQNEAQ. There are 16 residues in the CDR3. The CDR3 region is CASSLLDTSSVNIQYF. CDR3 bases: TGTGCCAGCAGCTTGCTCGATACTAGCAGCGTTAACATTCAGTACTTC.

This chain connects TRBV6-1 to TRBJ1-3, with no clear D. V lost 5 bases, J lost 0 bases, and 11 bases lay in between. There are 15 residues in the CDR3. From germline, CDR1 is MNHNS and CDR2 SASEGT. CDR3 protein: CASSRSVSSGNTIYF. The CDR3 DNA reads TGTGCCAGCAGTCGATCAGTGTCCTCTGGAAACACCATATATTTT.

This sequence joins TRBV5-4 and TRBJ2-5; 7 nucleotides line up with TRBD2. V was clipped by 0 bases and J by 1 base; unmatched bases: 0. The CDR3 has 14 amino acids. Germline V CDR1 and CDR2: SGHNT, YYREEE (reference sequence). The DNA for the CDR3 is TGTGCCAGCAGCTTGGCTAGCGGCCAAGAGACCCAGTACTTC. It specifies CASSLASGQETQYF.

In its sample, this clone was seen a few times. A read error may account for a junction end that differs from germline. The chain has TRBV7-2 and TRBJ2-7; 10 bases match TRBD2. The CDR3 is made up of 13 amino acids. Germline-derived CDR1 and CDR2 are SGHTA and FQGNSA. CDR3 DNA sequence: TGTGCCAGCAGCCTAGCGGGAGCGAGGGAGCAGTACTTC. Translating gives CASSLAGAREQYF.

The chain's CDR3 is CASSIDRGGPNQPQHF. Here the CDR3 DNA reads TGTGCCAGTAGTATAGATCGAGGGGGCCCGAATCAGCCCCAGCATTTT. V gene TRBV19 combines with J gene TRBJ1-5, with TRBD1 identical over 7 bases. The germline gives CDR1 LNHDA, CDR2 SQIVND (reference sequence). This CDR3 spans 16 amino acids. V was clipped by 0 bases and J by 4 bases; unmatched bases: 6.

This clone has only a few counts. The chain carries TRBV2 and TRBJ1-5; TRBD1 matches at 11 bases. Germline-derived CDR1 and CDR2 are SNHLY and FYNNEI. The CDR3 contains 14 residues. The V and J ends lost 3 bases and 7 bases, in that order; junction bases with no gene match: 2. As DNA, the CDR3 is TGTGCCAGCAGTGACTGGGACAGGGGGCAGCCCCAGCATTTT. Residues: CASSDWDRGQPQHF.

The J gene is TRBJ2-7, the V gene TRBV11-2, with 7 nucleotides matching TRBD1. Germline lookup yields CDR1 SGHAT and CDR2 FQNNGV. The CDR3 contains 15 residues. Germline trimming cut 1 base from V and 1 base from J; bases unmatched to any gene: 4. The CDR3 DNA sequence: TGTGCCAGCAGCTTAGTTGGGACAGCATCCTACGAGCAGTACTTC. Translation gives CASSLVGTASYEQYF.